Listed below are T cell receptor beta chains from one sample, sequenced in a study of cytomegalovirus exposure and HLA in healthy donors. Sequencing used immunoSEQ multiplex PCR; TCRdb keeps in-frame clones, though not all of them. In the table there are about 190,000 clones, roughly four fifths of which are singletons. Source material: PBMCs. The receptors originated from a woman aged 25 to 45 in good health and CMV-seropositive. CDR3s include the opening cysteine and the closing phenylalanine or tryptophan. A D gene is named only where the DNA matches it firmly. Size is stated for part of the rows, as once, few or many counts, or as a class when the clone is expanded.

len	j_gene	v_gene	abundance	d_gene	CDR3aa	CDR3nt
15	TRBJ1-1	TRBV7-9	NA	TRBD1	CASSSPTGGQTEAFF	TGTGCCAGCAGCTCTCCGACAGGGGGCCAAACTGAAGCTTTCTTT
14	TRBJ2-7	TRBV7-6	NA	TRBD2	CASSSLAGKDEQYF	TGTGCCAGCAGCTCACTAGCGGGAAAAGACGAGCAGTACTTC
11	TRBJ2-1	TRBV29-1	few	NA	CSPHRSWEQFF	TGCAGCCCACACAGGTCCTGGGAGCAGTTCTTC
16	TRBJ2-3	TRBV11-2	once	TRBD2	CASRRLAGVNPDTQYF	TGTGCCAGCAGAAGACTAGCGGGAGTTAACCCAGATACGCAGTATTTT
14	TRBJ2-1	TRBV11-2	NA	NA	CASSSLEGLNEQFF	TGTGCCAGCAGCTCCCTGGAGGGCCTGAATGAGCAGTTCTTC
13	TRBJ2-7	TRBV5-6	once	NA	CASSLWAGYEQYF	TGTGCCAGCAGCTTGTGGGCAGGCTACGAGCAGTACTTC
16	TRBJ2-1	TRBV6-4	NA	TRBD2	CASSDGLAGAYNEQFF	TGTGCCAGCAGTGACGGACTAGCGGGAGCATACAATGAGCAGTTCTTC
14	TRBJ2-1	TRBV27	NA	TRBD2	CASSLTSGYNEQFF	TGTGCCAGCAGTTTGACTAGCGGCTACAATGAGCAGTTCTTC
14	TRBJ2-7	TRBV6-1	NA	NA	CASTQVPSQGEQYF	TGTGCCAGCACGCAGGTACCTAGCCAGGGGGAGCAGTACTTC
13	TRBJ1-1	TRBV7-9	NA	NA	CASTSRENTEAFF	TGTGCCAGCACCTCCCGGGAGAACACTGAAGCTTTCTTT
12	TRBJ1-2	TRBV28	few	NA	CASSTGDYGYTF	TGTGCCAGCAGTACAGGCGACTATGGCTACACCTTC
18	TRBJ2-7	TRBV6-1	few	TRBD2	CASSEAFLSASGNSEQYF	TGTGCCAGCAGTGAAGCATTCCTGTCGGCTAGCGGGAACTCCGAGCAGTACTTC
13	TRBJ2-7	TRBV29-1	NA	TRBD1	CSVLDRLSYEQYF	TGCAGCGTATTGGACAGGCTCTCCTACGAGCAGTACTTC
16	TRBJ1-2	TRBV14	NA	NA	CASSQDGAVLERGYTF	TGTGCCAGCAGCCAAGATGGGGCGGTCTTGGAGAGGGGCTACACCTTC
14	TRBJ1-1	TRBV11-3	NA	NA	CASSLDRMNTEAFF	TGTGCCAGCAGCTTAGACAGAATGAACACTGAAGCTTTCTTT
15	TRBJ2-3	TRBV5-1	NA	NA	CASSSGQPSTDTQYF	TGCGCCAGCAGCTCCGGACAGCCTAGCACAGATACGCAGTATTTT
14	TRBJ1-2	TRBV7-9	NA	TRBD1	CASSPGQAPYGYTF	TGTGCCAGCAGCCCGGGACAGGCGCCCTATGGCTACACCTTC
14	TRBJ2-7	TRBV9	NA	NA	CASSVGSDPLEQYF	TGTGCCAGCAGCGTAGGCAGCGACCCCCTCGAGCAGTACTTC
14	TRBJ2-4	TRBV19	few	NA	CASGYSGSQNIQYF	TGTGCCAGTGGTTACAGTGGCTCTCAAAACATTCAGTACTTC
15	TRBJ1-1	TRBV27	NA	NA	CASSFSWQMNTEAFF	TGTGCCAGCAGTTTTTCGTGGCAGATGAACACTGAAGCTTTCTTT
14	TRBJ1-2	TRBV28	NA	TRBD1	CASSPRWDSRGYTF	TGTGCCAGCAGTCCCCGGTGGGACAGCCGCGGCTACACCTTC
15	TRBJ2-2	TRBV2	NA	NA	CASSLKPGGTGELFF	TGTGCCAGCAGCCTAAAACCCGGGGGCACCGGGGAGCTGTTTTTT
15	TRBJ2-7	TRBV28	NA	NA	CASSSVAESAYEQYF	TGTGCCAGCAGTTCCGTCGCGGAAAGCGCCTACGAGCAGTACTTC
15	TRBJ2-7	TRBV2	NA	TRBD2	CASSTSGRGVPEQYF	TGTGCCAGCAGTACCAGCGGGAGGGGCGTTCCCGAGCAGTACTTC
13	TRBJ2-5	TRBV5-1	NA	TRBD1	CASSPDRGWEQYF	TGCGCCAGCAGCCCTGACAGGGGTTGGGAGCAGTACTTC